These T cell receptor beta chains were read from a single sample in a study of human T cells and chemical hapten exposure. Via MiXCR, TCRdb re-called the RACE reads, giving one row per CDR3 protein. Of around 99,000 distinct CDR3 sequences listed, 9.5% to 12% are singletons. Sample: whole blood, taken in connection with sensitization to the hapten diphenylcyclopropenone (DPC). These receptors all stem from a man aged 35-49 years with alopecia areata. Some clones in this sample may be carry-over from other donors' samples. CDR3s leave out the opening cysteine and the closing phenylalanine or tryptophan.

v_gene: TRBV20-1; j_gene: TRBJ2-2; CDR3aa: SARPLGSGTNTGELF
v_gene: TRBV6-2/TRBV6-3; j_gene: TRBJ1-6; CDR3aa: ASSYRDNSPLH
v_gene: TRBV27; j_gene: TRBJ2-3; CDR3aa: ASSPGLAGVGSTQY
v_gene: TRBV7-9; j_gene: TRBJ2-5; CDR3aa: ASSKTSAEETQY
v_gene: TRBV3-1; j_gene: TRBJ2-3; CDR3aa: ASSPPTAASTDTQY
v_gene: TRBV5-1; j_gene: TRBJ2-3; CDR3aa: ASSLAERSPDTQY
v_gene: TRBV6-2/TRBV6-3; j_gene: TRBJ2-5; CDR3aa: ASSGVWETQY
v_gene: TRBV7-9; j_gene: TRBJ1-4; CDR3aa: ASRGDNEKLF
v_gene: TRBV12-3/TRBV12-4; j_gene: TRBJ2-3; CDR3aa: ASRESYSRISAQY
v_gene: TRBV9; j_gene: TRBJ1-4; CDR3aa: ASSAGTGGEKLF
v_gene: TRBV6-2/TRBV6-3; j_gene: TRBJ2-3; CDR3aa: ASTRGDTQY
v_gene: TRBV6-5; j_gene: TRBJ1-1; CDR3aa: ASSYRPRGAEAF
v_gene: TRBV6-5; j_gene: TRBJ1-5; CDR3aa: ASSRQINQPQH
v_gene: TRBV9; j_gene: TRBJ1-2; CDR3aa: ASSQYSGGRDYGYT
v_gene: TRBV24-1; j_gene: TRBJ2-3; CDR3aa: ATSSVTDTQY
v_gene: TRBV6-6; j_gene: TRBJ1-6; CDR3aa: ASSYRSRSYNSPLH
v_gene: TRBV11-2; j_gene: TRBJ2-3; CDR3aa: ASAFRDSRTDTQY
v_gene: TRBV5-1; j_gene: TRBJ2-2; CDR3aa: ASSVERGTGELF
v_gene: TRBV12-3/TRBV12-4; j_gene: TRBJ2-1; CDR3aa: ASSFAGYDNEQF
v_gene: TRBV28; j_gene: TRBJ2-3; CDR3aa: ATVATTDTQY
v_gene: TRBV20-1; j_gene: TRBJ2-1; CDR3aa: SARDVRFQF
v_gene: TRBV7-7; j_gene: TRBJ2-1; CDR3aa: ASSLAGVNEQF
v_gene: TRBV5-5; j_gene: TRBJ2-1; CDR3aa: ASSSLIGTVNEQF
v_gene: TRBV29-1; j_gene: TRBJ2-1; CDR3aa: SARQGNEQF
v_gene: TRBV6-1; j_gene: TRBJ1-5; CDR3aa: ASSVDRGLHQPQH
v_gene: TRBV12-5; j_gene: TRBJ1-3; CDR3aa: ASGTGGSGNTIY
v_gene: TRBV7-2; j_gene: TRBJ1-4; CDR3aa: ASSVGTALEKLF
v_gene: TRBV7-2; j_gene: TRBJ2-5; CDR3aa: ASSSLFTTSGKETQY
v_gene: TRBV20-1; j_gene: TRBJ2-3; CDR3aa: SAVTSGTTDTQY
v_gene: TRBV11-2; j_gene: TRBJ2-3; CDR3aa: ASSAPTGLRGDTQY
v_gene: TRBV20-1; j_gene: TRBJ2-7; CDR3aa: SARDRYRESYEQY
v_gene: TRBV6-2/TRBV6-3; j_gene: TRBJ2-1; CDR3aa: ASSSPIGQYNEQF
v_gene: TRBV19; j_gene: TRBJ2-4; CDR3aa: ASTEGGLASKNIQY
v_gene: TRBV6-5; j_gene: TRBJ2-4; CDR3aa: ASRRTPGEINIQY
v_gene: TRBV20-1; j_gene: TRBJ2-3; CDR3aa: SARATSGSPSTDTQY